This record concerns one T cell receptor (beta chain) sequence. The record originates from a study of blood T cell repertoires in COVID-19. Study information: The United States, Italy and Spain were the sources of the acute and convalescent COVID-19 samples. PBMCs, B-cell-depleted T cells, or T cells were the source of the cDNA or gDNA that made up the material.

The authors' processing: Cell counts per sample came from amplifying reference gene primers. Measured with immunoSEQ multiplex PCR; TCRdb has only the in-frame clones, and not every one. Clonal size and the V and J genes are those of that table, whereas D and trimming came from the DNA. The table includes under 95,000 clones, around 90% detected once. The CDR3 loop spans 14 amino acids. CDR1 and CDR2 (germline): MNHEY, SMNVEV (reference sequence). The V and J ends lost 5 bases and 2 bases respectively, with 13 bases between them. Sequencing used peripheral blood. This sequence joins TRBV27 and TRBJ2-7; D is perhaps TRBD1 (6 bases). This clonotype was obtained from a human donor in a cohort sampled during active COVID-19. CDR3 nucleotides: TGTGCCAGCAGTATCCGGGACAAGACCTACGAGCAGTACTTC. It codes for CASSIRDKTYEQYF.